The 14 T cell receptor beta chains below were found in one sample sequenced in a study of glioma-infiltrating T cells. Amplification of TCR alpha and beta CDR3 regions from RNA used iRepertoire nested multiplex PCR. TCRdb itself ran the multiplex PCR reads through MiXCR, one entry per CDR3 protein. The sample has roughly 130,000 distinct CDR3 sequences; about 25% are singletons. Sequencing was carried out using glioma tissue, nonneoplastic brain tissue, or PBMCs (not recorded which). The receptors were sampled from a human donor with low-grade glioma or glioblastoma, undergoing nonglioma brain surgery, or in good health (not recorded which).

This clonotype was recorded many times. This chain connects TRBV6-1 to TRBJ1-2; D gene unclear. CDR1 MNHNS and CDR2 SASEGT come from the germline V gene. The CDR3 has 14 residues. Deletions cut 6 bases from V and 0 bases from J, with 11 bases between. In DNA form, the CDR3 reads TGTGCCAGCAGCGGACGGCCACCTAACTATGGCTACACCTTC. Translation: CASSGRPPNYGYTF.

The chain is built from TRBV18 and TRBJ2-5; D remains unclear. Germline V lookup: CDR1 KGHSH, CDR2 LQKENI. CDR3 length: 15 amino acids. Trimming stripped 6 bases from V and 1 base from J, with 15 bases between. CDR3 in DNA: TGTGCCAGCTCCCGGTCCCAAACGGGCCAAGAGACCCAGTACTTC. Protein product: CASSRSQTGQETQYF.

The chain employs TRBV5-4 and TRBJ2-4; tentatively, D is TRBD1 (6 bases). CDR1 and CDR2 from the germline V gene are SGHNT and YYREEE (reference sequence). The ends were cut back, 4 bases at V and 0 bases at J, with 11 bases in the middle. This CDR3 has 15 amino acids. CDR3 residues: CASSSPDRAKNIQYF. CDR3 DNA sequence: TGTGCCAGCAGCAGCCCGGACAGAGCCAAAAACATTCAGTACTTC.

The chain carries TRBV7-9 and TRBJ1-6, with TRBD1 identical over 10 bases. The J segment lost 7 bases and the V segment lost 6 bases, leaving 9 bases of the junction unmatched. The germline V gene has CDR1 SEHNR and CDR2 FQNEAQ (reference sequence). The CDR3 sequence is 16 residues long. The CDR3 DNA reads TGTGCCAGCAGTACTAGGGCGGGACAGGGGAATTCACCCCTCCACTTT. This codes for CASSTRAGQGNSPLHF.

DNA of the CDR3: TGTGCCAGTTTAGCGGGGGGCTCCTACAATGAGCAGTTCTTC. It yields the protein CASLAGGSYNEQFF. The rearrangement joins TRBV19 to TRBJ2-1; TRBD2 matches 10 bases. Germline V gene data show CDR1 as LNHDA and CDR2 as SQIVND (reference sequence). J gave up 0 bases and V 8 bases, and 1 base lay outside the gene matches. This CDR3 is built from 14 residues. Complete variable domain (other parts from reference TRBV19 and TRBJ2-1): DGGITQSPKYLFRKEGQNVTLSCEQNLNHDAMYWYRQDPGQGLRLIYYSQIVNDFQKGDIAEGYSVSREKKESFPLTVTSAQKNPTAFYLCASLAGGSYNEQFFGPGTRLTVL.

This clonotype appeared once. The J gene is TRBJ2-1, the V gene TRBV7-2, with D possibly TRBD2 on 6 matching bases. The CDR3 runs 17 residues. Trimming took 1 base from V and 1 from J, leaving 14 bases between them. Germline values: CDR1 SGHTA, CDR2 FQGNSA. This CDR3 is CASSLGLLARSYNEQFF. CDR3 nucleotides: TGTGCCAGCAGCTTAGGTTTGCTAGCGAGATCCTACAATGAGCAGTTCTTC.

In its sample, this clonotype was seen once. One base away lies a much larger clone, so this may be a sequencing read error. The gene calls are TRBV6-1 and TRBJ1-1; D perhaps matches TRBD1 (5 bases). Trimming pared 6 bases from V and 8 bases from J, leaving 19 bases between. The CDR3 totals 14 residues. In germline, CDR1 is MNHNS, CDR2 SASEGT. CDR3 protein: CASSRRQRNIEAFF. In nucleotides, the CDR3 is TGTGCCAGCAGCCGTAGACAGAGGAACATCGAAGCTTTCTTT.

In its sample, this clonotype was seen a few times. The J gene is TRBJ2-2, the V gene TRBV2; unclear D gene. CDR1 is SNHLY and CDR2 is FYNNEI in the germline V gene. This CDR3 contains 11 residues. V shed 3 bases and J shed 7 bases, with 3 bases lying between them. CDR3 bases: TGTGCCAGCAGTGAGGTCGGGGAGCTGTTTTTT. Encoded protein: CASSEVGELFF.

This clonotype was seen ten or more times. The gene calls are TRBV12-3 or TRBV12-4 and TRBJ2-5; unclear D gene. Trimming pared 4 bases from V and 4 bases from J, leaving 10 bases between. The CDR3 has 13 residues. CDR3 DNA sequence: TGTGCCAGCAGTTCACGGACCGGAGAGACCCAGTACTTC. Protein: CASSSRTGETQYF.

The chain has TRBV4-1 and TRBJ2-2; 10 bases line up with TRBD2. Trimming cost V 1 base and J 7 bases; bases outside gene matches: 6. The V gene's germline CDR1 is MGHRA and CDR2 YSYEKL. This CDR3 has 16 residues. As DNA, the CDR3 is TGCGCCAGCAGCCAAGGTCCTAGCGGGGGCAGCGGGGAGCTGTTTTTT. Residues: CASSQGPSGGSGELFF.

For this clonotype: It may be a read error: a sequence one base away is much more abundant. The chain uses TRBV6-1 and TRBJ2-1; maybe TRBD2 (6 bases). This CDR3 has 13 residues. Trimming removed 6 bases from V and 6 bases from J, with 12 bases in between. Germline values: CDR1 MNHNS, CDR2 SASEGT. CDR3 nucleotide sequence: TGTGCCAGCAGGCGGGGCATTCCCAATGAGCAGTTCTTC. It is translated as CASRRGIPNEQFF.

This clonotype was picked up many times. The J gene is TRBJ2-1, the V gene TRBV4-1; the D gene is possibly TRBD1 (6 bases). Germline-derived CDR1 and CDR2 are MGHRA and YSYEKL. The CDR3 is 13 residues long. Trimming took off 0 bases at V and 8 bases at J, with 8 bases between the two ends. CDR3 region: CASSQEQGYEQFF. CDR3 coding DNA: TGCGCCAGCAGCCAAGAACAGGGCTATGAGCAGTTCTTC.

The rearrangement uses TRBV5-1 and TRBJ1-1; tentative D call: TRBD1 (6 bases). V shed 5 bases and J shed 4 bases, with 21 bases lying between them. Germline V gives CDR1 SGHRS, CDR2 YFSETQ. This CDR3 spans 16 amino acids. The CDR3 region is CASRSMGRGGGTEAFF. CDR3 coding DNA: TGCGCCAGCAGATCCATGGGGAGGGGGGGCGGCACTGAAGCTTTCTTT.

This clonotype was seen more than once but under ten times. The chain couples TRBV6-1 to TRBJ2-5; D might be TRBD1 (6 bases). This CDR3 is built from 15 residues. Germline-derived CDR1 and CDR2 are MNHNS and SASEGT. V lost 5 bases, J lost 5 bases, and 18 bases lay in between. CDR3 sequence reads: CASSNHNLGQETQYF. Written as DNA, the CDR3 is TGTGCCAGCAGTAACCATAATTTAGGACAGGAGACCCAGTACTTC.